These 2 T cell receptor beta chains originate from one sample sequenced in a study of identical twins (dated by TCRdb to the mid-2010s). The library was produced with 5' RACE. The listed sequencing device is Illumina HiSeq 2000. The public reads were reprocessed in TCRdb via fastp at Q25 and MiXCR, keeping in-frame beta chains. Rows are unified per CDR3 protein, each entry keeping the most common DNA and genes. This sample lists hundreds of thousands of distinct CDR3 sequences; approximately 13% were detected once. Of the sample, about 1.5% falls within the top ten clones. These data also formed part of another study, on yellow fever vaccine responses in identical twins.

Sequenced input: PBMCs. The receptors shown here come from a woman between 18 and 29 years old in good health.

The table lists this clonotype with a few counts. The CDR3 loop reads CASGKGLGEQYV. The CDR3 DNA sequence: TGTGCCAGCGGAAAGGGATTAGGCGAGCAGTACGTC. The V gene is TRBV6-1, the J gene TRBJ2-7; D gene ambiguous. Trimming removed 8 bases at V and 6 bases at J, with 14 bases between. Germline V gives CDR1 MNHNS, CDR2 SASEGT. This CDR3 is 12 amino acids long.

This clonotype has a handful of counts. The gene calls are TRBV5-6 and TRBJ2-5, with a weak D call TRBD2 (6 bases). The germline V gene encodes CDR1 SGHDT and CDR2 YYEEEE. This CDR3 has 17 amino acids. Trimming took off 2 bases at V and 4 bases at J, with 21 bases between the two ends. The CDR3 reads CASSFSWRGEVGETQYF. CDR3 nucleotides: TGTGCCAGCAGCTTCAGTTGGAGGGGCGAGGTTGGAGAGACCCAGTACTTC.